Listed here is a single T cell receptor beta chain. The data originate from a study of blood T cell repertoires in COVID-19. V lost 2 bases and J 4 bases, leaving 21 bases between the germline ends. Germline V gives CDR1 MNHEY, CDR2 SVGEGT. The CDR3 runs 19 residues. Enrollment of patients from Seattle took place during active infection, with longitudinal follow-up. In the authors' methods: Amplification from reference gene primers served as the basis for estimated nucleated cell counts. Libraries were prepared by immunoSEQ multiplex PCR; TCRdb keeps only in-frame clonotypes and omits some of them. That table gives V, J and clone size, and the DNA gave D and trimming. The table includes around 100,000 clones, more than 70% detected once.

The chain combines TRBV6-2 or TRBV6-3 with TRBJ2-6, with D tentatively TRBD1 (6 bases). The receptor's source is a woman aged 60-75 years with COVID-19, enrolled during active disease. Sequencing used peripheral blood. The CDR3 loop is CASSYDTGTQRSGANVLTF. The CDR3 coding sequence is TGTGCCAGCAGTTACGATACCGGGACACAGCGCTCAGGGGCCAACGTCCTGACTTTC.